This T cell receptor beta chain was documented in a study of cytomegalovirus exposure and HLA in healthy donors (dated by TCRdb to 2015 to 2018). In terms of the full investigation: In an earlier analysis of several hundred of the donors, 250 to 350 Gb of sequence data and just under 120 million unique TCR beta sequences from 150 million to 200 million T cells were reported. Using immunosequencing, the study profiled T cell repertoires from 500 to 800 subjects and related those repertoires to cytomegalovirus serostatus. Among some 400 genotyped donors of the cohort, an average of approximately 240,000 unique TCR beta nucleotide sequences was sequenced per donor, of which about 18% were non-productive. The genetic ancestry cluster associated with self-reported Caucasian donors included over 80% of the 398 genotyped donors. In a later analysis, previously published TCR beta repertoires from fewer than 750 donors were re-analyzed and high-resolution HLA genotyping was added so that TCR occurrence patterns could be studied. High-throughput TCR immunosequencing, statistical association of individual TCRs with disease status, and machine learning were combined to predict cytomegalovirus infection status. In addition to the first cohort of around 670 subjects, a separate validation cohort of about 120 different subjects was used. The number of typed donors differed by locus: roughly 620-630 for A, B, C, DRB1 and DQB1; approximately 520 for DQA1; about 600 for DPA1; and some 430 for DPB1. An early release covering around 630 HLA-typed donors comprised approximately 300 gigabases of sequencing data and approximately 80 million unique TCR sequences. Donor age, sex, ethnicity and CMV serostatus were collected together with the repertoire data. Rather than drawing on any new phenotypic data, the later analysis identified candidate immune exposures from TCR beta sequences and the way those sequences occurred across donors. Five DR-DQ haplotypes were handled as single units for association and clustering, since linkage in the cohort was strong. All discovery cohort repertoires had been generated on a single sequencing platform. Class I and class II HLA loci were covered by the typing at four-digit resolution. An earlier analysis of some 500 of the donors applied high-throughput TCR beta sequencing to assess whether each TCR beta V gene segment acted as functional or pseudogenic. The study aimed to test whether cataloging public T cell receptors could reveal signatures of past pathogen exposure. A later genetic analysis took genome-wide SNP genotypes for 398 of the 666 donors and used that subset as a discovery cohort.

The library relied on the immunoSEQ multiplex PCR assay. For the multiplex PCR, a mixture combining 60 forward primers for TCR Vbeta segments and 13 reverse primers for TCR Jbeta segments was used. The CDR3 region of rearranged TCR beta genes was amplified from genomic DNA by a multiplex PCR assay. The Illumina HiSeq System was used to sequence the amplified TCR beta libraries as 87-base-pair reads. The study's processing was this. Across the 640 or so repertoires, a later analysis counted tens of millions of unique TCR beta chains, 9.5 million to 13 million of which were shared by at least two donors. To remove PCR and sequencing errors, raw reads were error-corrected and collapsed into unique sequences using a nearest-neighbor algorithm that merged closely related sequences. CDR3 sequences were aligned to IMGT reference sequences to assign V, D and J gene segments. For a sequence to be retained, a match of at least six nucleotides was required to both a V gene segment and a J gene segment. A rearrangement counted as productive if the CDR3 had no stop codons and remained in frame with V and J, and every other rearrangement counted as non-productive. CDR3 was defined according to IMGT convention as the region running from the second conserved V-encoded cysteine to the conserved J-encoded phenylalanine. The earlier analysis of some 580 of the donors excluded any sequence lacking an unambiguous match to a single V gene segment. An earlier analysis of approximately 590 of the donors called V segments functional above 56.7% productive rearrangements and segregating when the between-donor standard deviation exceeded 5%. A statistical classification framework was built for diagnosing cytomegalovirus status from the catalog of TCR beta chain sequences. In a later analysis, V and J genes were assigned by comparing TCR nucleotide sequences against IMGT/GENE-DB human TR gene sequences. The TCRdist pipeline was used in a later analysis to assign CDR3 sequences and most-parsimonious VDJ recombination scenarios. A later analysis defined each TCR beta chain by its CDR3 amino acid sequence plus V-gene family, and excluded reads lacking a unique V-gene family. A later analysis removed 600 or so highly shared, low-generation-probability nucleotide sequences to deal with suspected cross-contamination and a sequencing artifact. For each public chain, a later analysis derived a clonal expansion index from normalized ranks of inferred template counts within each repertoire. Generation probabilities in a later analysis came from a VDJ recombination model fitted to out-of-frame rearrangements, and those results were checked against IGoR. In a later analysis, TCR-TCR, TCR-HLA and TCR-CMV co-occurrence was scored with hypergeometric tests, and a repertoire-size bias correction was applied to TCR pairs. In a later analysis, false discovery rates were estimated by permuting HLA or CMV assignments 20 times. A later analysis grouped co-occurring TCRs with DBSCAN, adding TCRdist sequence similarity when clustering within HLA-allele-positive subsets. Repertoires with fewer than 30,000 or more than 120,000 public chains were left out of co-occurrence clustering, as were four to six repertoires with anomalous nucleotide sharing. TCRdb retrieved this table from immuneACCESS and kept in-frame rearrangements only. Not all clones are present; in checked studies, unresolved V genes account for under half, and no reason is known for the remainder. D and trimming were read from the DNA, whereas the V and J calls and clone size are those reported in that table. Here the sample has more than 150,000 clones; approximately 80% occur a single time. The ten top clones hold over 1.1% of the sample.

Paper-wide results and their limitations: The study listed 150 to 200 TCR beta chains as associated with cytomegalovirus. Specific HLA alleles were associated with more than 15,000 TCR beta sequences at a false discovery rate of 0.05 in a later analysis. It was suggested by the authors that the approach could potentially be generalized to other disease states and immunological phenotypes. A later genetic analysis associated a missense DCLRE1C variant with V-gene and J-gene trimming of TCR beta chains, and an independent cohort replicated the association. Across donors, most TCR sequences were observed very rarely, whereas some public TCRs were present in many individuals. In both the original and validation cohorts, the classifier was reported to diagnose cytomegalovirus status with high specificity and sensitivity. The sequencing pipeline was judged likely to have produced a cluster of highly shared sequence variants as a technical artifact. Compared with the approximately 670-donor mean, donors in an Asian-associated ancestry cluster had fewer N-insertions in productive TCRs, according to a later genetic analysis. In vitro tests confirmed that a few of the cytomegalovirus-associated TCR beta chains recognize cytomegalovirus antigens. The presence/absence analyses assumed that sequencing depth was roughly uniform across donors, and that assumption may not be true. When HLA alleles, especially DR and DQ, strongly co-occurred, TCR associations were difficult to assign to individual alleles. A later analysis reported that several top co-occurrence clusters appeared linked to parvovirus B19, influenza, CMV and Epstein-Barr virus. Because counts were too low, fewer than 20 rarely observed V segments, including chromosome 9 orphons, were excluded from the earlier analysis of 587 of the donors. In this cohort, only TCR beta chains were sequenced, and detectable features were limited by the absence of alpha or paired-chain data. A later analysis found that HLA-associated TCR beta chains were more clonally expanded and had lower generation probabilities than equally common non-associated chains. In a later analysis, TCR association rates were found to vary across HLA loci, with the most associated TCRs seen for DRB1 alleles and the fewest for HLA-C alleles. Immune exposure information for the cohort was limited to CMV serostatus. A further reported finding was that TCR beta sequences accurately predicted the HLA-A and HLA-B alleles for most subjects in the first cohort. Some IMGT-functional V segments, including TRBV6-2 and TRBV6-3, could not be told apart with the 87-base-pair reads, so those segments were excluded. Because some donors lacked HLA typing at each locus, the association tests relied only on the typed subset. Linkage disequilibrium might explain the correlated functional status among segregating V segments, but an unknown experimental factor could not be excluded. According to a later analysis, most CMV-associated TCR beta chains appeared to be HLA-restricted, and the HLA associations seemed to be driven largely by CMV exposure. An earlier analysis of approximately 540 of the donors showed that most TCR beta V segments appeared in productive rearrangements either about 87% or about 30% of the time, which broadly matched IMGT annotations.

The cohort comprised fewer than 700 healthy bone marrow donors. All cohort members were sampled while nominally healthy, although unrecorded immune exposures were likely present. The donor tested CMV seronegative, placing the donor among the roughly 350 seronegative members of the cohort. Each donor provided a peripheral blood sample, and peripheral blood mononuclear cells were used for TCR beta sequencing. The Qiagen DNeasy Blood Extraction Kit was used to extract genomic DNA from the blood cell samples. This clone occurred once. Which antigen it targets is not known. No much larger clone exists at a distance of one base, and base qualities are not known. Measured from the cysteine to the phenylalanine, the CDR3 is 16 residues long. Only CDR3 DNA remains: 48 bases, in frame from the first base. V drops 3 bases and J drops 4 bases, leaving 18 bases in between. CDR1 and CDR2, per the germline V gene, are ENHRY and SYGVKD.

Specimen: PBMCs. Recombination joined TRBV10-3 with TRBJ1-1, with a weak D call of TRBD1 (5 bases match). This receptor was obtained from a male donor in good health and CMV-seronegative. The bases are TGTGCCATCAGTGACCGGCGGCTCCAGGGTTCCACTGAAGCTTTCTTT. Protein translation: CAISDRRLQGSTEAFF.